The 8 T cell receptor beta chains below all came from one sample that was sequenced in a study of human T cells and chemical hapten exposure. TCRdb ran MiXCR on the RACE reads and lists one entry per CDR3 protein. In the table there are approximately 79,000 distinct CDR3 sequences, 8.5% of which are singletons. Time point denoted: pre-sensitization, week 0. Indicated treatment: therapeutic diphenylcyclopropenone sensitization with weekly scalp DPC. Specimen: whole blood, collected in connection with sensitization to the hapten diphenylcyclopropenone (DPC). These receptors originate from a man aged 35-49 years with alopecia areata. Some clones in this sample may be carry-over from other donors' samples.

This sequence joins TRBV6-2 or TRBV6-3 and TRBJ2-1; D possibly corresponds to TRBD2 (6 bases). The CDR3 loop spans 12 amino acids. Germline CDR1 MNHEY, CDR2 SVGEGT. V dropped 8 bases and J dropped 1 base, with 6 bases sitting between them. In nucleotides, the CDR3 is TGTGCCAGCGGGGGGTCCTACAATGAGCAGTTCTTC. This translates into CASGGSYNEQFF.

This clonotype was observed a handful of times. V usage is TRBV11-2 and J usage is TRBJ2-3; 9 bases fit TRBD2. J gave up 0 bases and V 4 bases, and 11 bases lay outside the gene matches. Germline CDR1 SGHAT, CDR2 FQNNGV. The CDR3 contains 18 residues. Written as DNA, the CDR3 is TGTGCCAGCAGCTACCTAGCGGGACAGCCGATTAGCACAGATACGCAGTATTTT. Translating it yields CASSYLAGQPISTDTQYF.

This clonotype appeared many times. This chain connects TRBV20-1 to TRBJ2-5; TRBD2 matches at 10 bases. The CDR3 is 15 residues long. With V trimmed by 3 bases and J by 4 bases, 8 bases remained unmatched. Germline CDR1 reads DFQATT; CDR2 reads SNEGSKA (reference sequence). CDR3 sequence: CSASPTSGFGETQYF. As DNA, the CDR3 is TGCAGTGCTAGCCCGACTAGCGGGTTTGGAGAGACCCAGTACTTC.

This clonotype was seen only a few times. The chain carries TRBV4-2 and TRBJ2-2, with a tentative D call TRBD2 (5 bases). V was cut by 5 bases and J by 0 bases, with 25 bases left in between. Germline V gene data show CDR1 as LGHNA and CDR2 as YNFKEQ. This CDR3 region has 20 residues. In nucleotides, the CDR3 is TGTGCCAGCAGCACTAGAGCCATCTCAATCTCAATTTCGAACACCGGGGAGCTGTTTTTT. Protein: CASSTRAISISISNTGELFF.

This clonotype was seen more than once but under ten times. The chain couples TRBV12-3 or TRBV12-4 to TRBJ2-4; D tentatively reads TRBD1 or TRBD2 (5 bases each). This CDR3 has 12 amino acids. V was trimmed by 5 bases and J by 7 bases, leaving 9 bases between them. CDR3 protein: CASSLGTNIQYF. The CDR3 bases are TGTGCCAGCAGTCTGGGGACCAACATTCAGTACTTC.

This clonotype was observed many times. CDR3 amino acids: CASSMGVGGVTEAFF. As DNA, the CDR3 is TGTGCCAGCAGTATGGGGGTGGGGGGAGTCACTGAAGCTTTCTTT. This rearrangement joins TRBV6-5 to TRBJ1-1; tentatively, D is TRBD1 (5 bases). Deletions cut 5 bases from V and 4 bases from J, with 17 bases between. The germline gives CDR1 MNHEY, CDR2 SVGAGI. This CDR3 spans 15 amino acids.

In this sample, this clonotype turned up many times. The chain combines TRBV20-1 with TRBJ1-1; 9 nucleotides agree with TRBD1. In germline, CDR1 is DFQATT, CDR2 SNEGSKA (reference sequence). CDR3 length: 15 residues. V gave up 4 bases and J gave up 0 bases; unmatched junction bases: 6. CDR3 amino acids: CSAKRQGGMNTEAFF. The CDR3 DNA reads TGCAGTGCTAAGAGACAGGGGGGTATGAACACTGAAGCTTTCTTT.

This clonotype was observed a handful of times. V gene TRBV7-9 combines with J gene TRBJ1-3, with D unresolved. Trimming removed 1 base at V and 4 bases at J, with 5 bases between. This CDR3 has 13 amino acids. Germline V gene sequence: CDR1 SEHNR, CDR2 FQNEAQ (reference sequence). This CDR3 is CASSLDLGNTIYF. The CDR3 DNA reads TGTGCCAGCAGCTTAGATCTGGGAAACACCATATATTTT.